This T cell receptor beta chain stems from a study of neurological immune-mediated disorders. The output of every sequencing run exceeded 170 million TCR-beta sequences, derived from 15-18 subjects. From the 5' RACE reads, TCRdb called clonotypes with MiXCR, one entry per CDR3 protein. The sample has 50,000 or so distinct CDR3 sequences; roughly 25% are singletons. The CDR3 length is 17 residues. Germline V gene sequence: CDR1 SGHRS, CDR2 YFSETQ. Trimming at V came to 4 bases and at J to 7 bases, leaving 16 bases not matched to a gene. This clonotype was picked up a small number of times. This clonotype originated in a woman aged 70-85 years in good health. Sequencing used PBMCs. The chain recombines TRBV5-1 with TRBJ2-1, with 8 bases that match TRBD1. CDR3 region: CASSELQGVGLRNEQFF. In DNA form, the CDR3 reads TGCGCCAGCAGCGAATTACAGGGGGTCGGCCTTCGGAATGAGCAGTTCTTC.